The rows below give T cell receptor beta chains drawn from one sample of a study of blood T cell repertoires in COVID-19. Only in-frame clones appear in the TCRdb table, and some are missing; sequencing was by immunoSEQ multiplex PCR. The sample has 200,000 to 250,000 clones; about 80% are singletons. Sequencing input: peripheral blood. The origin of the receptors is a woman in her sixties or seventies with acute or convalescent COVID-19. The CDR3 runs from the conserved cysteine through the conserved F or W. A D gene is named only where the DNA matches it firmly. Not every row has a clone size; where given, it reads once, few, many or a size class.

cdr3_nt | cdr3_aa | d_call | clone_size | j_call | v_call
TGTGCCAGCAGCTTAACTCCGAGGGATGAGCAGTTCTTC | CASSLTPRDEQFF | NA | NA | TRBJ2-1 | TRBV7-9
TGCGCCAGCAGCCAAACGATACCGGGACAGAGACAATACGAGCAGTACTTC | CASSQTIPGQRQYEQYF | TRBD1 | NA | TRBJ2-7 | TRBV4-1
TGTGTCAGAAGCTTAGCACTCAGAGCTACGGAGCTCAATGAGCAGTTCTTC | CVRSLALRATELNEQFF | NA | NA | TRBJ2-1 | TRBV7-5
TGTGCCAGCAGTTACCGATGGGACAGGGGGGTTGGCACCTTC | CASSYRWDRGVGTF | TRBD1 | NA | TRBJ1-2 | TRBV6-5
TGTGCCAGCAGTGAAAAACAGGGGGCTCCGGGCTACACCTTC | CASSEKQGAPGYTF | TRBD1 | NA | TRBJ1-2 | TRBV6-1
TGTGCCTGGAGGAAGGGGGTGGGCACTGAAGCTTTCTTT | CAWRKGVGTEAFF | NA | few | TRBJ1-1 | TRBV30
TGTGCCAGCAGGCCGGACAGGGGCGCCGGTCAGCCCCAGCATTTT | CASRPDRGAGQPQHF | TRBD1 | NA | TRBJ1-5 | TRBV28
TGTGCCAGCAGTTTATCGGAGGGAACGACTGAAGCTTTCTTT | CASSLSEGTTEAFF | NA | once | TRBJ1-1 | TRBV27
TGTGCCTGGTCCAGCTCAGGGAATTCACCCCTCCACTTT | CAWSSSGNSPLHF | NA | NA | TRBJ1-6 | TRBV30
TGTGCCAGCAGTATGCAGACAGGGACCTACGAGCAGTACTTC | CASSMQTGTYEQYF | TRBD1 | NA | TRBJ2-7 | TRBV6-5
TGTGCCAGCAGCTTAGATCAGTACTATGGCTACACCTTC | CASSLDQYYGYTF | NA | NA | TRBJ1-2 | TRBV7-2
TGCGCCAGCAGTCCCCGGGACAGCCACCTGACCAACTATGGCTACACCTTC | CASSPRDSHLTNYGYTF | TRBD1 | NA | TRBJ1-2 | TRBV23-1
TGTGCCTGGAGCGCTGGTGGCGAGCGGGCTTTCTTT | CAWSAGGERAFF | NA | NA | TRBJ1-1 | TRBV30
TGTGCCAGCAGCTTGGGTGGAGGGGTCCCTGGCGGGGAGCTGTTTTTT | CASSLGGGVPGGELFF | NA | NA | TRBJ2-2 | TRBV7-2
TGCGCCAGCAGCTTGGACGCGGGACAGCCTTATGGCTACACCTTC | CASSLDAGQPYGYTF | TRBD1 | NA | TRBJ1-2 | TRBV5-1
TGCGCCAGCAGCCAAGGTAGCAGGGAAAATGAGCAGTTCTTC | CASSQGSRENEQFF | NA | NA | TRBJ2-1 | TRBV4-1
TGTGCCATCAGTGCGGCAGGGGGTTCAGATACGCAGTATTTT | CAISAAGGSDTQYF | TRBD1 | NA | TRBJ2-3 | TRBV10-3
TGCGCCAGCAGTCGGTGGAGAGGGGACTGGGAGGAAAAACTGTTTTTT | CASSRWRGDWEEKLFF | NA | NA | TRBJ1-4 | TRBV23-1
TGTGCCAGCCAGCGGGGGGGCCGAAATGAGCAGTTCTTC | CASQRGGRNEQFF | TRBD2 | NA | TRBJ2-1 | TRBV19
TGTGCCAGCAGCCCCAGGGGGCGGAGCACAGATACGCAGTATTTT | CASSPRGRSTDTQYF | TRBD1 | NA | TRBJ2-3 | TRBV4-2
TGTGCCAGCAGTTTTGGGGGGGAGACCCAGTACTTC | CASSFGGETQYF | NA | NA | TRBJ2-5 | TRBV12-3/TRBV12-4
TGTGCCAGCTCACTGGGGGACAGCCCCCTCTCAGCCCAGCATTTT | CASSLGDSPLSAQHF | TRBD1 | few | TRBJ1-5 | TRBV18
TGCAGCGTAGCCGATCCAGGTCGCGTAGCTTTCTTT | CSVADPGRVAFF | NA | NA | TRBJ1-1 | TRBV29-1
TGTGCCAGAAGGGGAGGGAGCAATCAGCCCCAGCATTTT | CARRGGSNQPQHF | NA | NA | TRBJ1-5 | TRBV25-1
TGCGCCAGCAGCGGGGAGGACGCTGGAAACACCATATATTTT | CASSGEDAGNTIYF | NA | NA | TRBJ1-3 | TRBV5-1
TGTGCCAGCAGTGAAACTCCGGGACAGGGTGTCTACGAGCAGTACTTC | CASSETPGQGVYEQYF | TRBD1 | NA | TRBJ2-7 | TRBV6-1
TGTGCCAGCAGCGCACCCCTGGGGGGGGAGCAGTTCTTC | CASSAPLGGEQFF | TRBD2 | NA | TRBJ2-1 | TRBV7-2
TGTGCCAGCAGCCCCAGGGGGTTAGCGGGGTCAGGCTACGAGCAGTACTTC | CASSPRGLAGSGYEQYF | NA | few | TRBJ2-7 | TRBV7-9
TGTGCCAGCAGCTTGTTGCGGGACAGGGATGAAAAACTGTTTTTT | CASSLLRDRDEKLFF | TRBD1 | NA | TRBJ1-4 | TRBV5-8
TGTGCCTGGAGTAAGGGACTAGTCGAGACCCAGTACTTC | CAWSKGLVETQYF | TRBD2 | NA | TRBJ2-5 | TRBV30
TGTGCCAGCACTCAGGGAGGGGGTGGCACTGAAGCTTTCTTT | CASTQGGGGTEAFF | NA | NA | TRBJ1-1 | TRBV3-1/TRBV3-2
TGTGCCAGCAGGCCCCTACAGGGACACGAGCAGTACTTC | CASRPLQGHEQYF | NA | NA | TRBJ2-7 | TRBV12-3/TRBV12-4
TGTGCCAGCAGCCCGAGGAGGCTGTCCTACAATGAGCAGTTCTTC | CASSPRRLSYNEQFF | NA | NA | TRBJ2-1 | TRBV21-1
TGTGCCAGCAGCTTAGCGGGACTTTTTAACCCAGATACGCAGTATTTT | CASSLAGLFNPDTQYF | NA | NA | TRBJ2-3 | TRBV7-2
TGCGCCAGCAGCTTGGGACAGGGGACCTTCTCTGGAAACACCATATATTTT | CASSLGQGTFSGNTIYF | TRBD1 | NA | TRBJ1-3 | TRBV5-1
TGTGCCAGCAGCTTGTTGGCTAGCGGGGGGGACGAGCAGTACTTC | CASSLLASGGDEQYF | TRBD2 | NA | TRBJ2-7 | TRBV5-4
TGTGCCAGCAGTTCCCCAAGGGGGGGCCCAGATACGCAGTATTTT | CASSSPRGGPDTQYF | NA | NA | TRBJ2-3 | TRBV28
TGTGCCAGCAGCAAAACTAGCGGGGGGGCATTTAGCACAGATACGCAGTATTTT | CASSKTSGGAFSTDTQYF | TRBD2 | NA | TRBJ2-3 | TRBV3-1/TRBV3-2
TGCGCCAGCAGCCAGTCGGTGGGTAGCGGGGGATACAATGAGCAGTTCTTC | CASSQSVGSGGYNEQFF | TRBD2 | NA | TRBJ2-1 | TRBV4-1
TGTGCCTGGGCGGACAGGATGAACACTGAAGCTTTCTTT | CAWADRMNTEAFF | TRBD1 | NA | TRBJ1-1 | TRBV30